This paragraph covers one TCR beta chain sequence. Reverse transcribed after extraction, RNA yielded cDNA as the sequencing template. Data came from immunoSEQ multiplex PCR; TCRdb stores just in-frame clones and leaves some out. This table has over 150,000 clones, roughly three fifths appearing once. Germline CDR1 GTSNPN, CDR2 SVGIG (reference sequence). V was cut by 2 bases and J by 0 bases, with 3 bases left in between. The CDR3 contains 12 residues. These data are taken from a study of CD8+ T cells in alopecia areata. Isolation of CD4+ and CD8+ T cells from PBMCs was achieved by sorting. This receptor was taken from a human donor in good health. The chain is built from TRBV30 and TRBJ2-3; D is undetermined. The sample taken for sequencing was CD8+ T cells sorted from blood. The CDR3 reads CAWSRSTDTQYF. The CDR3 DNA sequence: TGTGCCTGGAGTCGAAGCACAGATACGCAGTATTTT.